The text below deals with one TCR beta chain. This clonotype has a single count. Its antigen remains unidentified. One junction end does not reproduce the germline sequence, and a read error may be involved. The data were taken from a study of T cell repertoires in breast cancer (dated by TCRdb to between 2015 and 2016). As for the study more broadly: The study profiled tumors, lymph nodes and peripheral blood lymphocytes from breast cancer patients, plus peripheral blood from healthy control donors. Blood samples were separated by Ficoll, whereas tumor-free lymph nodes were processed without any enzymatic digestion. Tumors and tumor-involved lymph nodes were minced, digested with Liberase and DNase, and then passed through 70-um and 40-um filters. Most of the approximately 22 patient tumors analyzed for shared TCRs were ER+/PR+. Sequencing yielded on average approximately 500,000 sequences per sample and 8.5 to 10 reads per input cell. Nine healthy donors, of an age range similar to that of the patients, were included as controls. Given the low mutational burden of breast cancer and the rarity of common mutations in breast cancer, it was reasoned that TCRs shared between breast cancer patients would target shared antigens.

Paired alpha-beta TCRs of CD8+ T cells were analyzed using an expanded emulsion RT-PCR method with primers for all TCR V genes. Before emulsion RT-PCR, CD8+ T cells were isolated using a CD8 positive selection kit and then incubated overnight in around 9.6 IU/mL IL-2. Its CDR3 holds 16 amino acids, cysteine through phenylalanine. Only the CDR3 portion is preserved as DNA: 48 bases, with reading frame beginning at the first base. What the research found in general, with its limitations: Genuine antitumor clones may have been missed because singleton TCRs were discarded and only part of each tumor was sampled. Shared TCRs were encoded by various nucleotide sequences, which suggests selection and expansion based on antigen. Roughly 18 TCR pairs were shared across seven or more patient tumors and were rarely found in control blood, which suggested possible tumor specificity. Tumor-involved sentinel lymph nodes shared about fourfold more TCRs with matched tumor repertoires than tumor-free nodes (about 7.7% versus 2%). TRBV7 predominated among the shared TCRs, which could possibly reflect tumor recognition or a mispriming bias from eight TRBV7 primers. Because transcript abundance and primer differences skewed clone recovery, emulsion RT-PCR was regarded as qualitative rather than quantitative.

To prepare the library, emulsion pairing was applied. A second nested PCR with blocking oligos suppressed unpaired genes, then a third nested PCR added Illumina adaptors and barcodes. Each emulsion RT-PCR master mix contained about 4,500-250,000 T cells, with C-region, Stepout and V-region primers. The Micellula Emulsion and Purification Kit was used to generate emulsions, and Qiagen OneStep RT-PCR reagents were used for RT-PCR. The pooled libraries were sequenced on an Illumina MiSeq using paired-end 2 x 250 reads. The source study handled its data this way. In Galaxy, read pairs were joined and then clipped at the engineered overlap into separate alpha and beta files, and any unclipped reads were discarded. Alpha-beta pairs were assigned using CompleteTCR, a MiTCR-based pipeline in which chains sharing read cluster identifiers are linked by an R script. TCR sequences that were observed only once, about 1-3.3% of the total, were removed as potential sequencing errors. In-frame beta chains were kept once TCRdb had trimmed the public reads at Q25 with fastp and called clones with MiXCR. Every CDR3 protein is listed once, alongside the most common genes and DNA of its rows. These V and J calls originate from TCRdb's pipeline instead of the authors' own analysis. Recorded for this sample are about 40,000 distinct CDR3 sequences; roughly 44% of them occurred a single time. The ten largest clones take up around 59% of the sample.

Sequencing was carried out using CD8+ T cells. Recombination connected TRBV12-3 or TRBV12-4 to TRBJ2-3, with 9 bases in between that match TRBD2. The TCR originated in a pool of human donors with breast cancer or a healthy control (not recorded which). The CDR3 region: CASSLSGLANTDTRYF. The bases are TGTGCCAGCAGTTTAAGTGGACTAGCGAATACAGATACGCGGTATTTT.